This TCR beta chain was retrieved from a study of identical twins. Whole-study results and caveats: Reduced insertions were recorded for abundant cord blood beta clonotypes, with no such pattern in memory repertoires.

It was template switching that added a universal primer site, and there were unique molecular identifiers on the cDNA. A single record per CDR3 protein comes from TCRdb applying MiXCR to the 5' RACE reads. The sample shows 420,000 or so distinct CDR3 sequences, less than 20% of them seen only once. The V end lost 3 bases, the J end lost 1 base, and 6 bases lay between the germline ends. The CDR3 has 12 residues. In germline, CDR1 is DFQATT, CDR2 SNEGSKA (reference sequence). This clonotype was recorded at least ten times. Its cognate antigen is unknown. The rearrangement uses TRBV20-1 and TRBJ1-1, with D unresolved. The sequenced material came from naive T cells sorted from blood. This sequence originates from a man aged 45-60 years in good health. This CDR3 is CSARTPNTEAFF. The CDR3 bases are TGCAGTGCTAGGACACCGAACACTGAAGCTTTCTTT.